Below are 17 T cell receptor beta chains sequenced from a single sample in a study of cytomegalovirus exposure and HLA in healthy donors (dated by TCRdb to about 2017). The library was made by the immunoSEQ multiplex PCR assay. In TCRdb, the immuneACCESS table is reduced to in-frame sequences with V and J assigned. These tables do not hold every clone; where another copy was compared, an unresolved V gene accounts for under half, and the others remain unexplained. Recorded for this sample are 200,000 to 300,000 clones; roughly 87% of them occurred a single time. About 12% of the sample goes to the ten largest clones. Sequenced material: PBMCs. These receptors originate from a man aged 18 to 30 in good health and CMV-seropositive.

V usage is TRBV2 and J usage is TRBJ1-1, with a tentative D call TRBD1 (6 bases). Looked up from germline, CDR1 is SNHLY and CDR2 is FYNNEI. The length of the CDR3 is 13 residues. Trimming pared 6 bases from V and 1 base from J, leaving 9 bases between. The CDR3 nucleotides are TGTGCCAGCAGCGGACAGCGGAACACTGAAGCTTTCTTT. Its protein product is CASSGQRNTEAFF. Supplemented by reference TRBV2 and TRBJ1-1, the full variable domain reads EPEVTQTPSHQVTQMGQEVILRCVPISNHLYFYWYRQILGQKVEFLVSFYNNEISEKSEIFDDQFSVERPDGSNFTLKIRSTKLEDSAMYFCASSGQRNTEAFFGQGTRLTVV.

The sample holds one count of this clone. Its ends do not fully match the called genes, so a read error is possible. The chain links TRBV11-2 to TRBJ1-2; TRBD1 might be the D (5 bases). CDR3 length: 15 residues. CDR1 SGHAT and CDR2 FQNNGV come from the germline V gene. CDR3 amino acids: CASSPPIGTDYRYTF. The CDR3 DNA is TGTGCCAGCAGCCCGCCCATCGGGACTGACTATCGCTACACCTTC.

CDR3 DNA: TGCAGCGTTGCCTGGGGGAATGGCTACACCTTC. This sequence encodes CSVAWGNGYTF. This rearrangement joins TRBV29-1 to TRBJ1-2; TRBD1 might be the D (5 bases). V dropped 4 bases and J dropped 6 bases, with 9 bases sitting between them. This CDR3 comprises 11 residues. Germline V gives CDR1 SQVTM, CDR2 ANQGSEA.

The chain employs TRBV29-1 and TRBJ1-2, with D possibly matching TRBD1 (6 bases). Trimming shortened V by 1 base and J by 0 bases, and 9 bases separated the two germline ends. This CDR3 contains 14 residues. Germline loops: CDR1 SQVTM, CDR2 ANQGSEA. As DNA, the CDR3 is TGCAGCGTTGAAGGGACAGAAGCTAACTATGGCTACACCTTC. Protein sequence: CSVEGTEANYGYTF.

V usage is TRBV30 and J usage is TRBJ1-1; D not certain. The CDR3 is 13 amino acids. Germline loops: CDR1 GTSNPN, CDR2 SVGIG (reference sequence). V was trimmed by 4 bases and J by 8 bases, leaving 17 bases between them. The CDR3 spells CAWTSGRGPEAFF. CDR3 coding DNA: TGTGCCTGGACCTCAGGTCGGGGTCCGGAAGCTTTCTTT.

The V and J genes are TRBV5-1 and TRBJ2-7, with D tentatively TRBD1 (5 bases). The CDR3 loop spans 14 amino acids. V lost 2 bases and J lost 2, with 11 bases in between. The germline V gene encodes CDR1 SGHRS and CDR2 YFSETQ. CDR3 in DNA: TGCGCCAGCAGCTTAGGAACAGGACCCTACGAGCAGTACTTC. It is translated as CASSLGTGPYEQYF.

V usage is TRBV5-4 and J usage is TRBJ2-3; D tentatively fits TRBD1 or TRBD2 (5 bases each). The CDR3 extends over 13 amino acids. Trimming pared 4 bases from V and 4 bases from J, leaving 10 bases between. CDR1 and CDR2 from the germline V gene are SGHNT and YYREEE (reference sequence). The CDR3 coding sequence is TGTGCCAGCAGCGCGGGCAGGGCAGATACGCAGTATTTT. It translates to CASSAGRADTQYF.

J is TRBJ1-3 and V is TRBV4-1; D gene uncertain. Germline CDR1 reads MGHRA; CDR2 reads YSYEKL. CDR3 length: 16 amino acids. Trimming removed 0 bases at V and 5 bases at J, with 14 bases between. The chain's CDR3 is CASSQDFWDSRNTIYF. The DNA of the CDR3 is TGCGCCAGCAGCCAAGATTTTTGGGATAGTCGAAACACCATATATTTT.

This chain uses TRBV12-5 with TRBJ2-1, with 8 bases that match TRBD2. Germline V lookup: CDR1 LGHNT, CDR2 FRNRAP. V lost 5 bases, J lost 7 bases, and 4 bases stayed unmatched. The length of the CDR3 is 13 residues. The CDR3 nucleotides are TGTGCTAGTGGTCCCCGGGGGGGGAATGAGCAGTTCTTC. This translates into CASGPRGGNEQFF. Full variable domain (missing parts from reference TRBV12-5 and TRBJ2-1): DARVTQTPRHKVTEMGQEVTMRCQPILGHNTVFWYRQTMMQGLELLAYFRNRAPLDDSGMPKDRFSAEMPDATLATLKIQPSEPRDSAVYFCASGPRGGNEQFFGPGTRLTVL.

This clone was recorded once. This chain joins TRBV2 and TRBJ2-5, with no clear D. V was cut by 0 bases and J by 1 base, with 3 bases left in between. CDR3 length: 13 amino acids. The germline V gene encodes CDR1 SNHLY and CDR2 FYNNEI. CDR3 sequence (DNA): TGTGCCAGCAGTGAAGCAGGCCAAGAGACCCAGTACTTC. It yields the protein CASSEAGQETQYF.

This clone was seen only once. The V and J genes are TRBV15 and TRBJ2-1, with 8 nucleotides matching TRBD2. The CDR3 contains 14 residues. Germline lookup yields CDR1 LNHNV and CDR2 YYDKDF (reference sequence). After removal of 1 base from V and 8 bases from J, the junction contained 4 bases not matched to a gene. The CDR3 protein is CATSRGREGHEQFF. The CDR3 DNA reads TGTGCCACCAGCAGAGGACGGGAGGGCCATGAGCAGTTCTTC.

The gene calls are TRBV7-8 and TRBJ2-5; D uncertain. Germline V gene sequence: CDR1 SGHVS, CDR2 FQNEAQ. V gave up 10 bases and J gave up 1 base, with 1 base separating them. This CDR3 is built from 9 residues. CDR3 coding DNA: TGTGCCACCCAAGAGACCCAGTACTTC. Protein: CATQETQYF.

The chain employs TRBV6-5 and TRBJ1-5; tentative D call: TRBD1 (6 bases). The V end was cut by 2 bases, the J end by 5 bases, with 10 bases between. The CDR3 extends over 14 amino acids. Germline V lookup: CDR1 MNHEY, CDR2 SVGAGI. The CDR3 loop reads CASSYRQEYQPQHF. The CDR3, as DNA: TGTGCCAGCAGTTACAGACAGGAATATCAGCCCCAGCATTTT.

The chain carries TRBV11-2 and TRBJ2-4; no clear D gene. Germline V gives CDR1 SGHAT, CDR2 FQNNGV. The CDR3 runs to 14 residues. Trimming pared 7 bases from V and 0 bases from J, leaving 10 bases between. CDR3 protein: CASNPNLAKNIQYF. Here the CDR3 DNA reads TGTGCCAGCAACCCTAACCTAGCCAAAAACATTCAGTACTTC.

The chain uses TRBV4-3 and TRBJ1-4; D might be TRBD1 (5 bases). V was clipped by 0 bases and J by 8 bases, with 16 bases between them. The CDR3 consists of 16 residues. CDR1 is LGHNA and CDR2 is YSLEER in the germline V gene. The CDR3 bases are TGCGCCAGCAGCCAAGATCCGGCAGGGATAGGGGAAAAACTGTTTTTT. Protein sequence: CASSQDPAGIGEKLFF.

The CDR3 coding sequence is TGTGCCAGCAGTCGTCGGGGGGGGGAGCAGTTCTTC. The encoded protein is CASSRRGGEQFF. J is TRBJ2-1 and V is TRBV6-5; 8 positions match TRBD2. After removal of 5 bases from V and 10 bases from J, the junction contained 4 bases not matched to a gene. CDR1 is MNHEY, CDR2 SVGAGI, per germline. The CDR3 has 12 amino acids.

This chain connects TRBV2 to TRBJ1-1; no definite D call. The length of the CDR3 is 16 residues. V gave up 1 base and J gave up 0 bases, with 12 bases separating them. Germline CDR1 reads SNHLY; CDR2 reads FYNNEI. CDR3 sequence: CASSEEVSALNTEAFF. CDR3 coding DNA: TGTGCCAGCAGTGAAGAGGTGTCAGCTTTGAACACTGAAGCTTTCTTT.